The sequence of this T cell receptor beta chain was determined in a study of technical replicates of blood from a few donors. The CDR3 contains 14 residues. CDR1 is LGHNT and CDR2 is FRNRAP in the germline V gene. V was pared by 3 bases and J by 9 bases, with 15 bases between. Assay: immunoSEQ multiplex PCR; the TCRdb copy retains only in-frame clones and omits some. Here the sample spans some 83,000 clones, around 90% being singletons. This chain connects TRBV12-5 to TRBJ1-5, with D possibly TRBD1 on 5 matching bases. Sequencing was done on a sample of T cells isolated from PBMCs. This TCR came from a human donor in good health. Written as DNA, the CDR3 is TGTGCTAGTGGTTTATGGCCATTGGGGGGGCCCCAGCATTTT. This gives the protein CASGLWPLGGPQHF.